These 14 T cell receptor beta chains were all obtained from the same sample, sequenced in a study of T cells in Graves' hyperthyroidism and ophthalmopathy. RNA transcripts provided the source from which TCR beta CDR3 regions were amplified. Using the HTBI primer set, a first-round RT-PCR was run on the TCR CDR3. One entry per CDR3 protein results from TCRdb running MiXCR on the multiplex PCR reads. The sample has 350,000 or so distinct CDR3 sequences, 15% to 20% seen once; the top ten hold approximately 30%. The sequencing sample was made of blood. These receptor sequences come from a woman between 25 and 40 years old with Graves' hyperthyroidism that later progressed to Graves' ophthalmopathy.

This clonotype was recorded a few times. This may stem from a read error, because a much larger clone lies one nucleotide away. The V call is TRBV6-1, the J call TRBJ2-7; maybe TRBD1 (5 bases). Between the trimmed V and J ends, which lost 6 bases and 2 bases, there was a span of 8 bases. Per the germline V gene, CDR1 is MNHNS and CDR2 is SASEGT. The CDR3 totals 12 residues. The CDR3 loop is CASRDIPYEQYF. In nucleotides, the CDR3 is TGTGCCAGCAGGGACATCCCCTACGAGCAGTACTTC.

This clonotype was recorded many times. The V gene is TRBV4-2, the J gene TRBJ2-2; 8 bases are a match to TRBD2. CDR1 is LGHNA and CDR2 is YNFKEQ in the germline V gene. J lost 5 bases, V lost 0 bases, and 5 bases had no gene match. CDR3 length: 16 amino acids. The CDR3 DNA reads as TGTGCCAGCAGCCAAGATCCGGGACTAGAGACCGGGGAGCTGTTTTTT. Its protein product is CASSQDPGLETGELFF.

This clonotype was counted between two and nine times. This chain joins TRBV20-1 and TRBJ1-5, with 9 bases lining up with TRBD1. The CDR3 runs 12 residues. Trimming cost V 5 bases and J 7 bases; bases outside gene matches: 3. Germline CDR1 reads DFQATT; CDR2 reads SNEGSKA (reference sequence). The chain's CDR3 is CSAGTGSQPQHF. The CDR3 bases are TGCAGTGCTGGGACAGGGAGCCAGCCCCAGCATTTT.

This clonotype showed up just a few times. The chain couples TRBV6-1 to TRBJ2-7; TRBD2 might be the D (6 bases). From germline, CDR1 is MNHNS and CDR2 SASEGT. The CDR3 sequence is 13 residues long. Trimming took off 10 bases at V and 3 bases at J, with 16 bases between the two ends. The CDR3 protein is CATTGVTYYEQYF. DNA for the CDR3: TGTGCCACGACGGGGGTGACCTACTACGAGCAGTACTTC.

This clonotype was seen ten or more times. This chain uses TRBV6-1 with TRBJ1-5; 8 bases map to TRBD1. Germline V lookup: CDR1 MNHNS, CDR2 SASEGT. The CDR3 consists of 15 residues. V gave up 3 bases and J gave up 6 bases; unmatched junction bases: 7. CDR3 DNA sequence: TGTGCCAGCAGTGAGGTGACAGGGGTTGTTCAGCCCCAGCATTTT. This encodes CASSEVTGVVQPQHF.

This clonotype has a count of ten or more. This chain links TRBV12-3 or TRBV12-4 with TRBJ2-3, with D perhaps matching TRBD1 (6 bases). Trimming removed 6 bases at V and 0 bases at J, with 16 bases between. This CDR3 spans 16 amino acids. The CDR3 bases are TGTGCCAGCAGCCTTATAAACAGGGCTAGCACAGATACGCAGTATTTT. It encodes CASSLINRASTDTQYF.

This clonotype was detected many times. The V and J genes are TRBV20-1 and TRBJ1-2, with TRBD1 identical over 9 bases. CDR3 size: 15 residues. Germline lookup yields CDR1 DFQATT and CDR2 SNEGSKA (reference sequence). V dropped 4 bases and J dropped 6; count of bases not matched to a gene: 12. The DNA of the CDR3 is TGCAGTGCTACAACTCGAAGCCGGGACAGGGATGGCTACACCTTC. This sequence encodes CSATTRSRDRDGYTF.

About this clonotype: The germline gene is not matched at one end of the junction; a read error may be the cause. This chain uses TRBV29-1 with TRBJ1-1; D is perhaps TRBD1 (5 bases). Germline CDR1 SQVTM, CDR2 ANQGSEA. The CDR3 contains 16 residues. CDR3 protein: CSVEGIGAAMNTEASF. Written as DNA, the CDR3 is TGCAGCGTTGAAGGTATTGGGGCAGCCATGAACACTGAAGCTTCCTTT.

This clonotype came up many times. This rearrangement joins TRBV5-8 to TRBJ1-2, with D unresolved. Between the trimmed V and J ends, which lost 5 bases and 2 bases, there was a span of 10 bases. This CDR3 has 13 residues. The germline CDR1 and CDR2 sequences are SGHTS and YDEGEE. The CDR3 spells CASSQRINYGYTF. The CDR3 nucleotides read TGTGCCAGCAGTCAAAGGATCAACTATGGCTACACCTTC.

This clonotype was seen ten or more times. The chain recombines TRBV27 with TRBJ2-5; tentatively, D is TRBD2 (5 bases). Germline CDR1 MNHEY, CDR2 SMNVEV (reference sequence). The V end was cut by 6 bases, the J end by 5 bases, with 13 bases between. The CDR3 extends over 13 amino acids. This CDR3 is CASSLLRGETQYF. CDR3 DNA sequence: TGTGCCAGCAGCCTCTTGAGAGGGGAGACCCAGTACTTC.

This clonotype came up many times. CDR3 sequence reads: CASKQQGFRQPQHF. The DNA of the CDR3 is TGTGCCTCCAAGCAACAGGGTTTCCGTCAGCCCCAGCATTTT. The chain is built from TRBV6-1 and TRBJ1-5, with D perhaps matching TRBD1 (6 bases). The germline V gene has CDR1 MNHNS and CDR2 SASEGT. Trimming removed 11 bases at V and 6 bases at J, with 20 bases between. The CDR3 loop spans 14 amino acids.

This clonotype was observed at least ten times. This rearrangement joins TRBV6-1 to TRBJ1-6, with 7 bases matching TRBD1. Germline V gene sequence: CDR1 MNHNS, CDR2 SASEGT. V trimming: 6 bases; J trimming: 11 bases; junction bases outside the gene matches: 13. The CDR3 has 15 amino acids. The CDR3 loop is CASRVTGRPEPPLHF. CDR3 sequence (DNA): TGTGCCAGCAGAGTGACAGGGCGACCTGAACCACCCCTCCACTTT.

This clonotype was seen many times. The chain carries TRBV2 and TRBJ2-5, with 8 bases aligning to TRBD1. CDR1 and CDR2 from the germline V gene are SNHLY and FYNNEI. This CDR3 contains 14 residues. V was clipped by 3 bases and J by 4 bases; unmatched bases: 4. CDR3 amino acids: CASSDRTGLETQYF. The CDR3 nucleotides are TGTGCCAGCAGTGATCGGACAGGGTTAGAGACCCAGTACTTC.

About this clonotype itself: This may arise from a read error, as a much more abundant clone is one base away. This rearrangement joins TRBV20-1 to TRBJ1-4; no reliable D call. CDR1 and CDR2 from the germline V gene are DFQATT and SNEGSKA (reference sequence). This CDR3 has 13 amino acids. The CDR3 nucleotides are TGCAGTGCTATCACGGACGGGAATGAAAAACTGTCTTTT. It specifies CSAITDGNEKLSF.